The 18 T cell receptor beta chains presented below share a single source sample, sequenced in a study of shared clonotypes between healthy human individuals. Clones were sequenced by immunoSEQ multiplex PCR, and TCRdb holds only the in-frame ones, with some missing. The sample holds 1.6 million or so clones, 96% seen once. Source material: naive CD4+ T cells sorted from blood. Subset given: CD45RA+ positively selected. These receptors originate from a man aged 30 to 39 in good health.

This clone occurred once. This chain joins TRBV15 and TRBJ2-6; D is unclear. V lost 5 bases to trimming and J lost 0 bases, with 11 bases between them. The germline gives CDR1 LNHNV, CDR2 YYDKDF (reference sequence). This CDR3 has 16 amino acids. The CDR3 loop reads CATSQDLPSGANVLTF. CDR3 bases: TGTGCCACCAGCCAGGACCTCCCCTCTGGGGCCAACGTCCTGACTTTC.

The rearrangement joins TRBV27 to TRBJ2-7, with 14 positions matching TRBD2. This CDR3 comprises 15 residues. Trimming removed 6 bases from V and 1 base from J; junction bases left unmatched: 2. Germline V gene data show CDR1 as MNHEY and CDR2 as SMNVEV (reference sequence). As DNA, the CDR3 is TGTGCCAGCAGGAGGACTAGCGGGGGGTCCTACGAGCAGTACTTC. Its translation: CASRRTSGGSYEQYF.

The DNA for the CDR3 is TGTGCCAGCAGCTCAGCGAGCTCCTACAATGAGCAGTTCTTC. Translating it yields CASSSASSYNEQFF. The V gene is TRBV7-2, the J gene TRBJ2-1, with D hard to call. Trimming took off 4 bases at V and 0 bases at J, with 7 bases between the two ends. CDR3 length equals 14 residues. Germline loops: CDR1 SGHTA, CDR2 FQGNSA.

The V gene is TRBV4-3, the J gene TRBJ2-1, with D hard to call. V was pared by 0 bases and J by 4 bases, with 10 bases between. Germline lookup yields CDR1 LGHNA and CDR2 YSLEER. The CDR3 has 15 residues. Here the CDR3 DNA reads TGCGCCAGCAGCCAAGATGGCCAGGCTTACAATGAGCAGTTCTTC. Its translation: CASSQDGQAYNEQFF.

V usage is TRBV14 and J usage is TRBJ1-2, with D hard to call. This CDR3 spans 13 amino acids. V was trimmed by 4 bases and J by 1 base, leaving 7 bases between them. Germline lookup yields CDR1 SGHDN and CDR2 FVKESK. CDR3 residues: CASSPRVNYGYTF. The CDR3 nucleotides read TGTGCCAGCAGCCCAAGAGTTAACTATGGCTACACCTTC.

V gene TRBV19 combines with J gene TRBJ2-7; D might be TRBD2 (6 bases). This CDR3 has 16 amino acids. Trimming stripped 4 bases from V and 0 bases from J, with 16 bases between. The germline V gene has CDR1 LNHDA and CDR2 SQIVND (reference sequence). CDR3 DNA: TGTGCCAGTAGTAAACGGGGGTTTGGGGTCTCCTACGAGCAGTACTTC. It translates to CASSKRGFGVSYEQYF.

The V gene is TRBV6-4, the J gene TRBJ1-5, with 10 bases identical to TRBD1. V lost 3 bases to trimming and J lost 6 bases; unmatched junction nucleotides: 11. The CDR3 spans 17 residues. Germline V CDR1 and CDR2: MRHNA, SNTAGT. The CDR3 region has the DNA TGTGCCAGCAGTGAGACCTGGACAGGGGGTGGGAGTCAGCCCCAGCATTTT. As protein: CASSETWTGGGSQPQHF.

The chain employs TRBV4-1 and TRBJ1-2, with no clear D. This CDR3 has 14 amino acids. V was clipped by 0 bases and J by 3 bases, with 8 bases between them. Germline loops: CDR1 MGHRA, CDR2 YSYEKL. CDR3 sequence reads: CASSQDPRYYGYTF. CDR3 DNA: TGCGCCAGCAGCCAAGACCCGAGGTACTATGGCTACACCTTC.

This chain uses TRBV25-1 with TRBJ2-5, with TRBD1 as a possible D gene (5 bases). V was shortened by 3 bases and J by 2 bases, with 7 bases between the two germline ends. The CDR3 is 13 residues long. The germline V gene has CDR1 MGHDK and CDR2 SYGVNS. CDR3 amino acids: CASSDPGQETQYF. CDR3 sequence (DNA): TGTGCCAGCAGTGATCCAGGGCAAGAGACCCAGTACTTC.

As concerns this clone: At one of its ends the junction is not consistent with the germline gene, which may arise from a read error. J is TRBJ2-7 and V is TRBV27; D is perhaps TRBD1 (6 bases). This CDR3 is 13 amino acids long. Germline assignment: CDR1 MNHEY and CDR2 SMNVEV (reference sequence). CDR3 amino acids: CASSAKQGLRAVF. In DNA form, the CDR3 reads TGTGCCAGCAGTGCGAAACAGGGCCTACGAGCAGTGTTC.

In DNA, the CDR3 is TGCAGCGTTAGGACAGGGGGCAATGAGCAGTTCTTC. Translation: CSVRTGGNEQFF. J is TRBJ2-1 and V is TRBV29-1, with TRBD1 identical over 10 bases. The CDR3 consists of 12 residues. CDR1 is SQVTM and CDR2 is ANQGSEA in the germline V gene. After removal of 5 bases from V and 6 bases from J, the junction contained 1 base not matched to a gene.

The chain joins TRBV19 to TRBJ2-5; D is unclear. V lost 5 bases and J 5 bases, leaving 12 bases between the germline ends. There are 13 residues in the CDR3. Germline V gene data show CDR1 as LNHDA and CDR2 as SQIVND (reference sequence). CDR3 residues: CASSLSVTETQYF. DNA of the CDR3: TGTGCCAGTAGTCTAAGCGTGACGGAGACCCAGTACTTC.

The chain carries TRBV4-1 and TRBJ2-1; 8 nucleotides align to TRBD2. Unmatched junction bases numbered 9, after V lost 0 bases and J lost 8 bases. CDR1 MGHRA and CDR2 YSYEKL come from the germline V gene. The CDR3 contains 16 residues. The CDR3 nucleotides are TGCGCCAGCAGCCAAGATCCCCCGGGACTAGTAGATGAGCAGTTCTTC. Protein product: CASSQDPPGLVDEQFF.

Note on this clone: The same CDR3 is also encoded by other DNA sequences in this sample. The genes are TRBV5-4 and TRBJ2-5, with a possible D match to TRBD2 (5 bases). CDR1 and CDR2 from the germline V gene are SGHNT and YYREEE (reference sequence). V was clipped by 3 bases and J by 2 bases, with 8 bases between them. This CDR3 region has 13 residues. The chain's CDR3 is CASSSGLQETQYF. CDR3 coding DNA: TGTGCCAGCAGCTCGGGGTTACAAGAGACCCAGTACTTC.

The chain carries TRBV11-2 and TRBJ1-4; possible D gene TRBD1, 5 bases. Germline assignment: CDR1 SGHAT and CDR2 FQNNGV. V lost 4 bases to trimming and J lost 1 base, with 13 bases between them. The CDR3 runs to 16 residues. CDR3 sequence reads: CASSSLHGGTNEKLFF. Here the CDR3 DNA reads TGTGCCAGCAGCTCACTCCACGGGGGAACTAATGAAAAACTGTTTTTT.

The V and J genes are TRBV9 and TRBJ1-1; tentatively, D is TRBD1 (6 bases). The length of the CDR3 is 14 residues. V lost 4 bases and J lost 4, with 14 bases in between. Germline CDR1 is SGDLS and CDR2 is YYNGEE. The CDR3 protein is CASSWGAFGTEAFF. The DNA of the CDR3 is TGTGCCAGCAGCTGGGGGGCGTTCGGCACTGAAGCTTTCTTT.

In this sample, this clone turned up once. This chain joins TRBV5-5 and TRBJ1-2; tentatively, D is TRBD1 (6 bases). Between the trimmed V and J ends, which lost 3 bases and 2 bases, there was a span of 14 bases. The CDR3 runs 15 residues. Per germline, CDR1 SGHKS and CDR2 YYEKEE (reference sequence). DNA for the CDR3: TGTGCCAGCAGCTGGGGGGGCGCCGGAAACTATGGCTACACCTTC. Protein sequence: CASSWGGAGNYGYTF.

The chain carries TRBV7-8 and TRBJ1-4, with D unresolved. The V end was cut by 5 bases, the J end by 2 bases, with 15 bases between. The CDR3 loop spans 16 amino acids. CDR1 and CDR2 from the germline V gene are SGHVS and FQNEAQ. CDR3 in amino acids: CASSVRRHATNEKLFF. CDR3 coding DNA: TGTGCCAGCAGCGTCCGCAGACACGCCACTAATGAAAAACTGTTTTTT.